Listed here are 25 T cell receptor beta chains from one sample, sequenced in a study of cytomegalovirus exposure and HLA in healthy donors. The PCR had 60 Vbeta and 13 Jbeta primers. Produced via immunoSEQ multiplex PCR; TCRdb's table is partial and in-frame only. This table holds some 120,000 clones, approximately 80% found once. The sequenced sample consisted of PBMCs. The origin of the receptors is a woman under 40 in good health and CMV-seronegative.

CDR3 in amino acids: CASSEPEQFF. The CDR3 coding sequence is TGTGCCAGCAGTGAACCGGAGCAGTTCTTC. The rearrangement joins TRBV2 to TRBJ2-1; D is uncertain. Germline V CDR1 and CDR2: SNHLY, FYNNEI. V lost 2 bases and J 10 bases, leaving 3 bases between the germline ends. This CDR3 contains 10 residues.

The chain uses TRBV6-5 and TRBJ1-1, with D maybe TRBD1 (6 bases). Germline CDR1 is MNHEY and CDR2 is SVGAGI. Trimming removed 2 bases from V and 7 bases from J, with 11 bases in between. The CDR3 consists of 13 residues. Here the CDR3 DNA reads TGTGCCAGCAGTTACCCAGGGACACGTGAAGCTTTCTTT. It is translated as CASSYPGTREAFF.

The CDR3 here is CASSWGTGVAGELFF. The DNA for the CDR3 is TGTGCCAGCAGTTGGGGGACAGGGGTAGCCGGGGAGCTGTTTTTT. The V and J genes are TRBV27 and TRBJ2-2, with TRBD1 matching 10 bases. Per the germline V gene, CDR1 is MNHEY and CDR2 is SMNVEV (reference sequence). The CDR3 loop spans 15 amino acids. V gave up 4 bases and J gave up 6 bases; unmatched junction bases: 5.

V and J are TRBV19 and TRBJ2-7, with no clear D. Germline-derived CDR1 and CDR2 are LNHDA and SQIVND (reference sequence). There are 12 residues in the CDR3. V lost 5 bases and J 5 bases, leaving 10 bases between the germline ends. The CDR3 DNA sequence: TGTGCCAGTAGTCCCTCCAGTCACGAGCAGTACTTC. Protein sequence: CASSPSSHEQYF.

The rearrangement uses TRBV18 and TRBJ2-1; 14 bases align to TRBD2. Germline assignment: CDR1 KGHSH and CDR2 LQKENI. Trimming took 0 bases from V and 6 from J; bases not matched to a gene: 1. The CDR3 loop spans 16 amino acids. The chain's CDR3 is CASSPPGLAGVNEQFF. The DNA for the CDR3 is TGTGCCAGCTCACCACCGGGACTAGCGGGAGTCAATGAGCAGTTCTTC.

The chain has TRBV10-1 and TRBJ2-7, with D possibly TRBD2 on 5 matching bases. Germline V lookup: CDR1 WNHNN, CDR2 SYGVQD (reference sequence). The CDR3 extends over 16 amino acids. The V end was cut by 0 bases, the J end by 5 bases, with 17 bases between. As DNA, the CDR3 is TGCGCCAGCAGTGAGTCTATCGGGAATTCCCGTGACGAGCAGTACTTC. This encodes CASSESIGNSRDEQYF.

This rearrangement joins TRBV30 to TRBJ1-2, with 7 bases that match TRBD1. The CDR3 extends over 13 amino acids. The germline gives CDR1 GTSNPN, CDR2 SVGIG (reference sequence). The trim removed 5 bases at V and 7 bases at J, leaving 10 bases unmatched. The DNA of the CDR3 is TGTGCCTGGGGGGATACAGGGGTTTTTGGCTACACCTTC. Encoded protein: CAWGDTGVFGYTF.

The rearrangement links TRBV2 to TRBJ1-1, with D maybe TRBD1 (6 bases). The V gene lost 5 bases and the J gene lost 11 bases, with 15 bases spanning the gap. Germline V lookup: CDR1 SNHLY, CDR2 FYNNEI. The CDR3 spans 12 residues. The CDR3, as DNA: TGTGCCAGCAGTAACCAGGGGCGGAAGGCTTTCTTT. Its protein product is CASSNQGRKAFF.

Only one count was recorded for this clone. CDR3 protein: CASSLGGPDKEAFF. CDR3 coding DNA: TGTGCCAGCAGCTTAGGGGGCCCGGACAAGGAAGCTTTCTTT. The V and J genes are TRBV11-3 and TRBJ1-1; possible D gene TRBD1, 5 bases. Trimming shortened V by 1 base and J by 8 bases, and 14 bases separated the two germline ends. This CDR3 comprises 14 residues. Germline V gives CDR1 SGHNT, CDR2 YENEEA.

The chain has TRBV27 and TRBJ2-2, with D perhaps TRBD1 (5 bases). The CDR3 has 13 residues. V was shortened by 4 bases and J by 6 bases, with 9 bases between the two germline ends. The germline CDR1 and CDR2 sequences are MNHEY and SMNVEV (reference sequence). The CDR3 DNA sequence: TGTGCCAGCAGTTCCCAGGGTGCCGGGGAGCTGTTTTTT. Translating gives CASSSQGAGELFF.

This clone was observed a handful of times. The V and J genes are TRBV6-5 and TRBJ1-1; 7 bases are a match to TRBD1. The CDR3 runs to 15 residues. CDR1 is MNHEY and CDR2 is SVGAGI in the germline V gene. J lost 5 bases, V lost 2 bases, and 8 bases had no gene match. The CDR3 nucleotides are TGTGCCAGCAGTTACGTTGGCAGGGGGAAAACTGAAGCTTTCTTT. The encoded protein is CASSYVGRGKTEAFF.

The chain links TRBV5-6 to TRBJ1-1, with D hard to call. This CDR3 has 15 residues. The germline V gene has CDR1 SGHDT and CDR2 YYEEEE. V lost 0 bases to trimming and J lost 5 bases, with 14 bases between them. The chain's CDR3 is CASSLESGLGTEAFF. Here the CDR3 DNA reads TGTGCCAGCAGCTTGGAATCAGGCCTTGGGACTGAAGCTTTCTTT.

The CDR3 DNA sequence: TGTGCCTGTGGGACAGACGCTATGAACACTGAAGCTTTCTTT. The encoded protein is CACGTDAMNTEAFF. The chain carries TRBV30 and TRBJ1-1; TRBD1 agrees at 7 bases. CDR1 is GTSNPN and CDR2 is SVGIG in the germline V gene (reference sequence). CDR3 length: 14 amino acids. Trimming took 6 bases from V and 0 from J; bases not matched to a gene: 7. Looking up the rest from reference TRBV30 and TRBJ1-1 gives the full variable domain: SQTIHQWPATLVQPVGSPLSLECTVEGTSNPNLYWYRQAAGRGLQLLFYSVGIGQISSEVPQNLSASRPQDRQFILSSKKLLLSDSGFYLCACGTDAMNTEAFFGQGTRLTVV.

The CDR3 coding sequence is TGTGCCAGCAGCCCGAGACAGTACGGGGGCGAGCAGTACTTC. As protein: CASSPRQYGGEQYF. The chain joins TRBV13 to TRBJ2-7; D might be TRBD2 (6 bases). The CDR3 covers 14 residues. The germline V gene has CDR1 PRHDT and CDR2 FYEKMQ (reference sequence). Trimming took 5 bases from V and 6 from J, leaving 17 bases between them.

The CDR3 nucleotides are TGTGCCATCAGTGAGCGGGTCTACCCACCCTACAATGAGCAGTTCTTC. It is translated as CAISERVYPPYNEQFF. The chain employs TRBV10-3 and TRBJ2-1; D gene ambiguous. V lost 2 bases, J lost 2 bases, and 13 bases lay in between. CDR1 is ENHRY, CDR2 SYGVKD, per germline. CDR3 length: 16 amino acids.

The chain's CDR3 is CASSIASNTGELFF. The CDR3 coding sequence is TGTGCCAGTAGTATAGCGTCGAACACCGGGGAGCTGTTTTTT. The V call is TRBV19, the J call TRBJ2-2; no clear D gene. The CDR3 sequence is 14 residues long. The V end lost 1 base, the J end lost 0 bases, and 3 bases lay between the germline ends. Germline CDR1 and CDR2: LNHDA and SQIVND (reference sequence).

The chain recombines TRBV13 with TRBJ2-7; 8 nucleotides line up with TRBD2. This CDR3 is 14 amino acids long. The germline gives CDR1 PRHDT, CDR2 FYEKMQ (reference sequence). V lost 8 bases, J lost 4 bases, and 10 bases stayed unmatched. The CDR3, as DNA: TGTGCCAGCGCACGGAGTAGCGGGAAGTACGAGCAGTACTTC. Translating it yields CASARSSGKYEQYF.

The chain has TRBV5-6 and TRBJ2-1, with TRBD2 matching 8 bases. The CDR3 has 17 amino acids. The J segment lost 7 bases and the V segment lost 0 bases, leaving 12 bases of the junction unmatched. Per the germline V gene, CDR1 is SGHDT and CDR2 is YYEEEE. The CDR3 DNA reads TGTGCCAGCAGCTTGGGCTCGAGCGGGAGCTTGAGAAATGAGCAGTTCTTC. Residues: CASSLGSSGSLRNEQFF.

The chain carries TRBV5-1 and TRBJ2-1; 11 bases are a match to TRBD2. Germline CDR1 reads SGHRS; CDR2 reads YFSETQ. Trimming cost V 2 bases and J 4 bases; bases outside gene matches: 2. This CDR3 has 15 amino acids. CDR3 protein: CASSFTSGGYNEQFF. The CDR3 nucleotides are TGCGCCAGCAGCTTCACTAGCGGGGGATACAATGAGCAGTTCTTC.

The V call is TRBV5-6, the J call TRBJ2-5; 11 bases fit TRBD2. The CDR3 spans 16 residues. Per the germline V gene, CDR1 is SGHDT and CDR2 is YYEEEE. Trimming took 1 base from V and 4 from J; bases not matched to a gene: 6. The CDR3 DNA reads TGTGCCAGCAGCTTGTCTTGGCTAGCGGGGGGAGAGACCCAGTACTTC. Its protein product is CASSLSWLAGGETQYF.

The chain has TRBV2 and TRBJ1-5; D is ambiguous. The V and J ends lost 1 base and 7 bases respectively, with 8 bases between them. This CDR3 contains 13 residues. Germline CDR1 is SNHLY and CDR2 is FYNNEI. The CDR3 nucleotides are TGTGCCAGCAGTGAAGGTCTACTGCAGCCCCAGCATTTT. Amino acids: CASSEGLLQPQHF.

The gene calls are TRBV6-5 and TRBJ2-2; the match to TRBD1 covers 9 bases. V was pared by 5 bases and J by 6 bases, with 7 bases of the junction left unmatched. The germline V gene encodes CDR1 MNHEY and CDR2 SVGAGI. The length of the CDR3 is 15 residues. The CDR3 loop reads CASSLRDREPGELFF. Written as DNA, the CDR3 is TGTGCCAGCAGTCTGCGGGACAGGGAACCCGGGGAGCTGTTTTTT.

This chain uses TRBV2 with TRBJ1-2, with TRBD1 as a possible D gene (6 bases). Per the germline V gene, CDR1 is SNHLY and CDR2 is FYNNEI. The CDR3 covers 13 residues. Trimming pared 6 bases from V and 5 bases from J, leaving 13 bases between. The CDR3 coding sequence is TGTGCCAGCAGATCAGGGGATCCATATGGCTACACCTTC. It specifies CASRSGDPYGYTF.

The chain joins TRBV29-1 to TRBJ2-7; 9 nucleotides agree with TRBD1. The CDR3 is made up of 14 amino acids. The V gene's germline CDR1 is SQVTM and CDR2 ANQGSEA. The V segment lost 7 bases and the J segment 5 bases; nucleotides outside the gene matches: 12. The chain's CDR3 is CSALRGTGGNEQYF. For the CDR3, the DNA is TGCAGCGCCCTTAGGGGAACAGGGGGCAACGAGCAGTACTTC.

The chain employs TRBV4-1 and TRBJ2-3; 9 nucleotides match TRBD1. The J segment lost 3 bases and the V segment lost 4 bases, leaving 5 bases of the junction unmatched. The CDR3 is made up of 15 amino acids. Per the germline V gene, CDR1 is MGHRA and CDR2 is YSYEKL. CDR3 DNA sequence: TGCGCCAGCAGCCTCCGGGACAGGGTTACAGATACGCAGTATTTT. As protein: CASSLRDRVTDTQYF.